Listed below are T cell receptor beta chains from one sample, sequenced in a study of T cell responses to AZD1222 COVID-19 vaccine. Using immunoSEQ multiplex PCR, the repertoire was profiled, and TCRdb retains in-frame clones only, with some absent. The table records 65,000 to 100,000 clones, 88% of them present only once. The sequencing here drew on peripheral blood, taken 28 days after the second AZD1222 dose. Receptors originate from an adult who received the AZD1222 COVID-19 vaccine. CDR3s include the opening cysteine and the closing phenylalanine or tryptophan. The D gene is left open where the match is weak. Only some rows state a clone size, as once, few, many or a class for expanded clones.

D	size	J	V	CDR3	DNA
NA	NA	TRBJ2-5	TRBV11-2	CASSLTRGQETQYF	TGTGCCAGCAGCTTAACCAGGGGTCAAGAGACCCAGTACTTC
NA	NA	TRBJ2-5	TRBV3-1/TRBV3-2	CASRNTQETQYF	TGTGCCAGCAGAAACACCCAAGAGACCCAGTACTTC
TRBD1	NA	TRBJ1-1	TRBV18	CASSPPTGLGNTEAFF	TGTGCCAGCTCACCACCGACAGGGTTGGGGAACACTGAAGCTTTCTTT
TRBD2	NA	TRBJ2-7	TRBV5-1	CASSLASPGLAGYEQYF	TGCGCCAGCAGCTTGGCTTCACCGGGACTAGCGGGATACGAGCAGTACTTC
NA	NA	TRBJ2-5	TRBV7-6	CASSLVFSLLETQYF	TGTGCCAGCAGCTTAGTGTTTAGTTTGCTAGAGACCCAGTACTTC
TRBD2	NA	TRBJ2-1	TRBV11-3	CASSLGGLAGAKRDEQFF	TGTGCCAGCAGCTTAGGGGGACTAGCGGGAGCAAAAAGGGATGAGCAGTTCTTC
NA	NA	TRBJ1-4	TRBV6-6	CASSRHGATNEKLFF	TGTGCCAGCAGTAGACACGGTGCAACTAATGAAAAACTGTTTTTT
NA	NA	TRBJ1-2	TRBV5-1	CASSLRGDDMGGYTF	TGCGCCAGCAGCTTGCGGGGAGACGATATGGGTGGCTACACCTTC
TRBD1	NA	TRBJ1-5	TRBV4-1	CASSQSGGSNQPQHF	TGCGCCAGCAGCCAGTCAGGGGGCAGCAATCAGCCCCAGCATTTT
NA	few	TRBJ2-1	TRBV2	CASSTASNEQFF	TGTGCCAGCAGTACAGCGAGCAATGAGCAGTTCTTC
NA	NA	TRBJ1-5	TRBV19	CASTSGQLDSNQPQHF	TGTGCCAGTACCTCCGGGCAGCTGGATAGCAATCAGCCCCAGCATTTT
NA	NA	TRBJ2-3	TRBV7-9	CASSFRSADTQYF	TGTGCCAGCAGCTTCCGGAGCGCAGATACGCAGTATTTT
NA	NA	TRBJ1-2	TRBV2	CASSAAAINYGYTF	TGTGCCAGCAGTGCGGCAGCCATTAACTATGGCTACACCTTC
NA	NA	TRBJ1-2	TRBV29-1	CSVPGGGRGAAGYTF	TGCAGCGTCCCGGGGGGGGGTCGAGGGGCGGCTGGCTACACCTTC
TRBD1	NA	TRBJ2-7	TRBV28	CAVSQGARNEQYF	TGTGCAGTTTCACAGGGGGCGCGAAACGAGCAGTACTTC
NA	NA	TRBJ2-3	TRBV10-1	CASSEVSTDTQYF	TGCGCCAGCAGTGAGGTGTCCACAGATACGCAGTATTTT
NA	NA	TRBJ2-2	TRBV7-9	CASSLAGFTGELFF	TGTGCCAGCAGCTTAGCAGGGTTCACCGGGGAGCTGTTTTTT
NA	NA	TRBJ2-2	TRBV9	CASSVGSLVTGELFF	TGTGCCAGCAGCGTGGGCAGCTTAGTCACCGGGGAGCTGTTTTTT
TRBD2	NA	TRBJ2-7	TRBV11-2	CASSLVGTSGSGVYEQYF	TGTGCCAGCAGCTTAGTAGGGACTAGCGGGAGTGGAGTCTACGAGCAGTACTTC
NA	NA	TRBJ2-3	TRBV18	CASSPPNRQDTQYF	TGTGCCAGCTCACCACCAAACAGGCAAGATACGCAGTATTTT
NA	NA	TRBJ2-3	TRBV19	CASSMGQHYTDTQYF	TGTGCCAGTAGTATGGGGCAGCACTACACAGATACGCAGTATTTT
NA	medium-sized	TRBJ2-2	TRBV3-1/TRBV3-2	CASSHPTGSDPNTGELFF	TGTGCCAGCAGCCACCCCACGGGCAGTGACCCGAACACCGGGGAGCTGTTTTTT
TRBD2	few	TRBJ2-1	TRBV29-1	CSVVPAGQIYNEQFF	TGCAGCGTTGTCCCAGCGGGGCAGATCTACAATGAGCAGTTCTTC
NA	once	TRBJ1-2	TRBV28	CASSLFPGGGYTF	TGTGCCAGCAGTTTATTCCCGGGGGGAGGCTACACCTTC
NA	NA	TRBJ2-7	TRBV5-1	CASSLGTGNYEQYF	TGCGCCAGCAGCTTGGGTACAGGGAACTACGAGCAGTACTTC
NA	once	TRBJ2-7	TRBV27	CASSPTEREQYF	TGTGCCAGCAGTCCCACGGAGCGCGAGCAGTACTTC
TRBD2	few	TRBJ2-2	TRBV12-3/TRBV12-4	CASRLAVAGELFF	TGTGCCAGCAGGCTAGCGGTCGCCGGGGAGCTGTTTTTT
TRBD1	once	TRBJ2-2	TRBV7-3	CASSLRPGQWAGELFF	TGTGCCAGCAGCCTTCGTCCGGGACAGTGGGCCGGGGAGCTGTTTTTT
NA	NA	TRBJ2-6	TRBV10-2	CASSEAGAGANVLTF	TGCGCCAGCAGTGAGGCAGGGGCTGGGGCCAACGTCCTGACTTTC
NA	NA	TRBJ2-1	TRBV27	CASSLSAGGNEQFF	TGTGCCAGCAGTTTATCAGCCGGGGGCAATGAGCAGTTCTTC
NA	NA	TRBJ1-2	TRBV20-1	CSARERGGYTF	TGCAGTGCTAGAGAAAGGGGTGGCTACACCTTC
NA	NA	TRBJ1-3	TRBV6-1	CASSEWAGFSGNTIYF	TGTGCCAGCAGTGAATGGGCAGGCTTCTCTGGAAACACCATATATTTT
NA	NA	TRBJ1-2	TRBV6-5	CASSYSRIAGYTF	TGTGCCAGCAGTTACTCTAGGATAGCGGGCTACACCTTC
NA	NA	TRBJ1-5	TRBV11-3	CASSLLRGDQPQHF	TGTGCCAGCAGCTTACTCAGGGGAGATCAGCCCCAGCATTTT
NA	NA	TRBJ1-2	TRBV19	CASSVIETANYGYTF	TGTGCCAGTAGCGTAATCGAGACAGCAAACTATGGCTACACCTTC
NA	NA	TRBJ1-3	TRBV12-3/TRBV12-4	CASRPAGGNTIYF	TGTGCCAGTAGACCAGCGGGTGGAAACACCATATATTTT
NA	NA	TRBJ2-1	TRBV24-1	CATSDTGVSSYNEQFF	TGTGCCACCAGTGATACCGGAGTCAGCTCCTACAATGAGCAGTTCTTC
TRBD2	NA	TRBJ2-1	TRBV5-1	CASSLGELAGAYNEQFF	TGCGCCAGCAGCTTGGGGGAACTAGCGGGAGCCTACAATGAGCAGTTCTTC
NA	NA	TRBJ1-2	TRBV19	CASSIPGAPSKGYTF	TGTGCCAGTAGTATCCCAGGGGCGCCCTCAAAGGGCTACACCTTC
NA	NA	TRBJ2-1	TRBV5-1	CASIGTAGGYNEQFF	TGCGCCAGCATCGGCACGGCAGGCGGCTACAATGAGCAGTTCTTC
TRBD1	NA	TRBJ2-1	TRBV9	CASSPWVQGSYNEQFF	TGTGCCAGCAGCCCGTGGGTACAGGGGTCCTACAATGAGCAGTTCTTC
TRBD2	NA	TRBJ2-7	TRBV7-2	CASNLAGGTYEQYF	TGTGCCAGCAACTTAGCGGGAGGAACCTACGAGCAGTACTTC
TRBD1	NA	TRBJ1-1	TRBV6-5	CASRLDRLNTEAFF	TGTGCCAGCAGGTTGGACAGGCTGAACACTGAAGCTTTCTTT
TRBD1	few	TRBJ1-5	TRBV6-1	CASSDHGGGTGSNQPQHF	TGTGCCAGCAGTGATCACGGAGGAGGGACAGGGAGCAATCAGCCCCAGCATTTT
NA	NA	TRBJ2-7	TRBV27	CASSPPGYEQYF	TGTGCCAGCAGTCCCCCGGGGTACGAGCAGTACTTC
NA	NA	TRBJ2-2	TRBV2	CASSGGAGSTGELFF	TGTGCCAGCAGTGGAGGGGCAGGAAGCACCGGGGAGCTGTTTTTT
NA	NA	TRBJ1-2	TRBV27	CASSLSSGTSPLGYTF	TGTGCCAGCAGTTTATCGTCCGGGACGTCCCCCCTGGGCTACACCTTC
NA	NA	TRBJ2-5	TRBV27	CASSPESGETQYF	TGTGCCAGCAGTCCCGAATCGGGGGAGACCCAGTACTTC
NA	NA	TRBJ2-2	TRBV25-1	CASKKGGEGLRELFF	TGTGCCAGCAAAAAAGGGGGGGAGGGCCTCCGGGAGCTGTTTTTT
TRBD1	NA	TRBJ1-4	TRBV3-1/TRBV3-2	CASTQQGASEKLFF	TGTGCCAGCACTCAACAGGGGGCTAGTGAAAAACTGTTTTTT
TRBD1	NA	TRBJ2-7	TRBV19	CASSIRDRVYEQYF	TGTGCCAGTAGTATACGGGACAGAGTCTACGAGCAGTACTTC
TRBD1	NA	TRBJ1-6	TRBV7-2	CASRVTGGNSPLHF	TGTGCCAGCAGGGTGACAGGGGGCAATTCACCCCTCCACTTT
NA	NA	TRBJ1-2	TRBV27	CASSISTNYGYTF	TGTGCCAGCAGTATTTCAACTAACTATGGCTACACCTTC
NA	NA	TRBJ2-1	TRBV7-3	CASSLQPARISNEQFF	TGTGCCAGCAGCTTACAGCCTGCTAGGATCTCCAATGAGCAGTTCTTC
NA	NA	TRBJ2-7	TRBV12-3/TRBV12-4	CASSYRQGYEQYF	TGTGCCAGCAGTTATCGTCAGGGCTACGAGCAGTACTTC